This T cell receptor (beta chain) was sequenced during a study of human T cells and chemical hapten exposure. The wider study: Skin on the upper inner arm, about 2 cm by about 2 cm in size, was sensitized with 2% DPC. Study-level points and caveats: With DPC sensitization, TCRs exceeding 1 in 1000 frequency showed no change.

Time point described: pre-sensitization, week 0. Treatment here: therapeutic diphenylcyclopropenone sensitization with weekly scalp DPC. This clonotype was counted ten times or more. Its antigen remains unknown. TCRdb called the RACE reads again in MiXCR, with one record for every CDR3 protein. This table has 60,000 to 80,000 distinct CDR3 sequences, roughly 6.7% appearing once. Sequencing used whole blood, obtained in connection with sensitization to the hapten diphenylcyclopropenone (DPC). The receptor comes from a woman younger than 45 with alopecia areata. Some clones in this sample may be carry-over from other donors' samples.

In DNA form, the CDR3 reads TGTGCCAGCAGCCGGGGGCGGGACTACGAGCAGTACTTC. It specifies CASSRGRDYEQYF. The V and J genes are TRBV7-8 and TRBJ2-7; tentatively, D is TRBD1 or TRBD2 (6 bases each). The CDR3 length is 13 residues. Germline values: CDR1 SGHVS, CDR2 FQNEAQ. Trimming pared 5 bases from V and 3 bases from J, leaving 11 bases between.